The rows below give T cell receptor beta chains drawn from one sample of a study of T cells in localized non-small cell lung cancer. Libraries were prepared by immunoSEQ multiplex PCR; TCRdb keeps only in-frame clonotypes and omits some of them. The data show approximately 28,000 clones, with around 81% seen just once and roughly 5.7% held by the top ten. The sample in question was peripheral blood mononuclear cells, obtained before any cancer treatment. These receptors were collected from a man aged 35-69 years with stage III lung adenocarcinoma. CDR3s include the opening cysteine and the closing phenylalanine or tryptophan. D genes are given only for firm matches. A clone size is listed for some rows: how often the clone was seen (once, few, many), or a class if it is expanded.

.,TRBD2,TRBJ2-7,TRBV9,TGTGCCAGCAGCGGGGCGTCCTGGGGGACTAGCGGGTTCACCTACGAGCAGTACTTC,CASSGASWGTSGFTYEQYF
.,TRBD2,TRBJ2-3,TRBV19,TGTGCCAGTAGACCCCTAGCGGGGCCCTTTGATACGCAGTATTTT,CASRPLAGPFDTQYF
.,TRBD2,TRBJ2-7,TRBV2,TGTGCCAGCAGAGGTCTAGCGGGAGGGTACGAGCAGTACTTC,CASRGLAGGYEQYF
.,.,TRBJ2-1,TRBV7-6,TGTGCCAGCAGCTTAGAGGGGAATGAGCAGTTCTTC,CASSLEGNEQFF
.,.,TRBJ1-4,TRBV7-6,TGTGCCAGCAGCCCATTTATCCCCGGCAGGGACCATGAAAAACTGTTTTTT,CASSPFIPGRDHEKLFF
few,.,TRBJ2-1,TRBV6-1,TGTGCCAGCGACAGGGGACTAGCTGGCCATGAGCAGTTCTTC,CASDRGLAGHEQFF
few,.,TRBJ1-2,TRBV5-6,TGTGCCAGCAGCTTCCTGGGCAGGGGCTCTGGCTACACCTTC,CASSFLGRGSGYTF
.,.,TRBJ1-6,TRBV11-2,TGTGCCAGCAGCCTCCGGGAGACGACAGTGGCTAATTCACCCCTCCACTTT,CASSLRETTVANSPLHF
.,.,TRBJ2-3,TRBV5-1,TGCGCCAGCAGCTTGGGGGCCCAAAGCACAGATACGCAGTATTTT,CASSLGAQSTDTQYF
few,TRBD1,TRBJ1-1,TRBV18,TGTGCCAGCTCACCACTTCAGGGGGCCACTGAAGCTTTCTTT,CASSPLQGATEAFF
.,.,TRBJ2-5,TRBV6-5,TGTGCCAGCAGCTCAGGGGAAGAGACCCAGTACTTC,CASSSGEETQYF
.,.,TRBJ1-5,TRBV4-1,TGCGCCAGCAGCCACAGTCCACAGGGAAATCAGCCCCAGCATTTT,CASSHSPQGNQPQHF
.,.,TRBJ1-6,TRBV2,TGTGCCAGCTCTCCCGATACAGCCATCCACCACTTT,CASSPDTAIHHF
.,.,TRBJ2-5,TRBV9,TGTGCCAGCAGCGTAGAGGTTGGGGCAGAGACCCAGTACTTC,CASSVEVGAETQYF
once,.,TRBJ2-7,TRBV18,TGTGCCAGCTCACCACCGGTCAGGAGGCAGGGTGACGAGCAGTACTTC,CASSPPVRRQGDEQYF
few,TRBD1,TRBJ1-2,TRBV29-1,TGCAGCGTTGAAGATCGTGGACAGGTAGCTTACTATGGCTACACCTTC,CSVEDRGQVAYYGYTF
.,.,TRBJ1-2,TRBV15,TGTGCCACCAGCAGAGATCAACGGGGTGGCTACACCTTC,CATSRDQRGGYTF
.,.,TRBJ1-1,TRBV7-2,TGTGCCAGCAGCTTGGGAAACGGAGGAAACACTGAAGCTTTCTTT,CASSLGNGGNTEAFF
.,.,TRBJ2-7,TRBV28,TGTGCCAGCAGCCTCCACGCCGGGTACGTCCAGCAGTACTTC,CASSLHAGYVQQYF